Presented here are 5 T cell receptor beta chains from one specimen sequenced in a study of blood T cell repertoires in COVID-19. Sequenced by immunoSEQ multiplex PCR; TCRdb stores in-frame clones only, minus some. The sample yields 300,000 to 400,000 clones, 87% seen once. The sequenced material came from peripheral blood. These receptors originate from a woman aged 45-65 years with COVID-19, enrolled during active disease.

The chain couples TRBV6-2 or TRBV6-3 to TRBJ2-1; 7 bases agree with TRBD2. Germline values: CDR1 MNHEY, CDR2 SVGEGT. This CDR3 has 16 residues. The J segment lost 5 bases and the V segment lost 2 bases, leaving 9 bases of the junction unmatched. CDR3 residues: CASSYLEKSGDNEQFF. The CDR3 bases are TGTGCCAGCAGTTACCTGGAGAAAAGCGGGGACAATGAGCAGTTCTTC.

The J gene is TRBJ1-1, the V gene TRBV5-1; a weak D match, TRBD1 (6 bases). Germline V gene sequence: CDR1 SGHRS, CDR2 YFSETQ. Trimming cost V 5 bases and J 2 bases, with 13 bases left between them. This CDR3 region has 14 residues. Written as DNA, the CDR3 is TGCGCCAGCAGAACAGGGCCCACCAACACTGAAGCTTTCTTT. Its translation is CASRTGPTNTEAFF. Variable domain in full (rest from reference TRBV5-1 and TRBJ1-1): KAGVTQTPRYLIKTRGQQVTLSCSPISGHRSVSWYQQTPGQGLQFLFEYFSETQRNKGNFPGRFSGRQFSNSRSEMNVSTLELGDSALYLCASRTGPTNTEAFFGQGTRLTVV.

The CDR3 coding sequence is TGTGCCAGCAGCGCCTATCCAGATACGCAGTATTTT. Amino acids: CASSAYPDTQYF. The rearrangement joins TRBV9 to TRBJ2-3, with D unclear. Looked up from germline, CDR1 is SGDLS and CDR2 is YYNGEE. The germline V and J ends were trimmed by 3 bases and 4 bases, with 6 bases remaining between them. The length of the CDR3 is 12 residues.

This clone occurred once. The chain joins TRBV11-3 to TRBJ2-2; 9 positions agree with TRBD1. Germline CDR1 is SGHNT and CDR2 is YENEEA. The CDR3 is made up of 14 amino acids. The V gene end was trimmed by 5 bases and the J gene end by 6 bases; junction bases not matched to a gene: 4. CDR3 coding DNA: TGTGCCAGCAGCAGGACAGGGGACGCCGGGGAGCTGTTTTTT. Translated, it gives CASSRTGDAGELFF.

The chain is built from TRBV23-1 and TRBJ2-7, with TRBD1 matching over 8 bases. TRBV23-1 is known as an ORF, though its function is uncertain. Trimming cost V 5 bases and J 5 bases; bases outside gene matches: 8. The CDR3 loop spans 14 amino acids. CDR3 loop: CASSLTGVEDEQYF. The CDR3 bases are TGCGCCAGCAGTTTGACAGGGGTTGAAGACGAGCAGTACTTC.